This T cell receptor (beta chain) came from a study of T cell responses to AZD1222 COVID-19 vaccine. Study conclusions and caveats: Seropositivity was recorded at baseline in only a handful of AZD1222 recipients. Repertoire collection took place solely once the T cell response had peaked. Dominant at 160-218 and 743-854, vaccine-associated CD4 TCRs also spanned spike.

The assay was immunoSEQ multiplex PCR, and TCRdb's table has in-frame clones only and misses some. The sample has approximately 170,000 clones, about 90% seen once. The CDR3 is 17 amino acids. CDR1 is SNHLY, CDR2 FYNNEI, per germline. The V end was cut by 7 bases, the J end by 2 bases, with 20 bases between. Details on this clone: Its antigen is as yet unknown.

The TCR sequence derives from an adult who received the AZD1222 COVID-19 vaccine. The rearrangement joins TRBV2 to TRBJ2-2; D may be TRBD2 (5 bases). The sample in question was peripheral blood, obtained 28 days after the second AZD1222 dose. CDR3 bases: TGTGCCAGCATAGGCCCTGATGGTAGCGCAAACACCGGGGAGCTGTTTTTT. This gives the protein CASIGPDGSANTGELFF.